The text below deals with one TCR beta chain. Measured with immunoSEQ multiplex PCR; TCRdb has only the in-frame clones, and not every one. Among about 89,000 clones listed, roughly 94% were seen once. This entry is derived from a study of technical replicates of blood from several donors. This TCR derives from a human donor in good health. Sequencing input: T cells isolated from PBMCs.

CDR3 region: CASSGRRNTEAFF. For the CDR3, the DNA is TGTGCCAGCAGTGGGAGGCGGAACACTGAAGCTTTCTTT. The rearrangement links TRBV2 to TRBJ1-1; D is undetermined. Germline V gene lookup returns CDR1 SNHLY and CDR2 FYNNEI. The V end was cut by 4 bases, the J end by 1 base, with 7 bases between. The CDR3 has 13 amino acids.